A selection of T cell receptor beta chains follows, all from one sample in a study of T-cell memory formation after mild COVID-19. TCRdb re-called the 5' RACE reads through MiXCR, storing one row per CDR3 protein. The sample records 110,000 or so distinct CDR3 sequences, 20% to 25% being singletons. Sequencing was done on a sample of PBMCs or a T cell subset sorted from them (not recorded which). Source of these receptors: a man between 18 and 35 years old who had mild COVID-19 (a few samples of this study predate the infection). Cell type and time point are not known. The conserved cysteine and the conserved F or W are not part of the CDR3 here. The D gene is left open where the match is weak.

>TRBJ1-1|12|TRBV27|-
ASSLWGAETEAF
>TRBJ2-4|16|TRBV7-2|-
ASSLMSGRETDKNIQY
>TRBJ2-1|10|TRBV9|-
ASSEYGDEQF
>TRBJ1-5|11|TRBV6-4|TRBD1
ASSRQGGQPQH
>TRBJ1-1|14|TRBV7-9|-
ASSLVGGDMNTEAF
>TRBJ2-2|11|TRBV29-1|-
SVIDRVTGELF
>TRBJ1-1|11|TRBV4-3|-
ASSHQGGSEAF
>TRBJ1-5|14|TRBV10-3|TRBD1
AISDPPTGGDQPQH
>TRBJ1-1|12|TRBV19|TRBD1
ASMTGALGPEAF
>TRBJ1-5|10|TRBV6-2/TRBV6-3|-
ASSWDNQPQH
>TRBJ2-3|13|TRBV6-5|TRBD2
ASSPVGGGTDTQY
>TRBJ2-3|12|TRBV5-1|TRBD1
ASSPRDRADTQY
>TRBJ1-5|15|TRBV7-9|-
ASSQGLRAGLNQPQH
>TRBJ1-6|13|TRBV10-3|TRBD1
AISESETGGSPLH
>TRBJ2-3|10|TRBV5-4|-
ASSSPENTQY
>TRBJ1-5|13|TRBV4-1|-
ASSQEVSSNQPQH
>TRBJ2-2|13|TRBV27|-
ASSQLGLNTGELF
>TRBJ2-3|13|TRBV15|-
ATSRDSLATDTQY
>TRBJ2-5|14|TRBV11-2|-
ASSLPIGGQKETQY
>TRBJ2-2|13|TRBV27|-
ASRTRGINTGELF
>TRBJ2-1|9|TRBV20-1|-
SAPLSNEQF
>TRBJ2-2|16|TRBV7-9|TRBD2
ASSRPSGGASDTGELF
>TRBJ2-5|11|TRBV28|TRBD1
ASTRQGEFAQY
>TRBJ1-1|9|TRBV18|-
ASSPGLEAF
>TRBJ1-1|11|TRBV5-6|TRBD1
ASGTGIFTEAF
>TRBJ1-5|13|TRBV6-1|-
ASSEMEGRVQPQH
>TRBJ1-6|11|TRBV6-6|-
AGGTSYNSPLH
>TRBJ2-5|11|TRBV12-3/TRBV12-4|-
ASSLLRVETQY
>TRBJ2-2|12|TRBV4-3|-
ASSQNGAPSELF
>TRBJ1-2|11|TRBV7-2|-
ASSPAPLGGYT
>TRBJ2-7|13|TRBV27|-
ASSPIVPTLGEQY
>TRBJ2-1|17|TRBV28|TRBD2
ASSFLELAGGTSYNEQF
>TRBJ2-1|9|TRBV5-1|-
ASLQGDEQF
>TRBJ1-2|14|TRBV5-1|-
ASSLEPRGLVYGYT
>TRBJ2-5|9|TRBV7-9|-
ASSKGETQY
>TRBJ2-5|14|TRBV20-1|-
SARDPDGGIQETQY
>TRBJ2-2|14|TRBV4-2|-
ASSQLKATNTGELF
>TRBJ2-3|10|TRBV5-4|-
ASSGRTDTQY
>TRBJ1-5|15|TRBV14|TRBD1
ASSPGTGTVGNQPQH
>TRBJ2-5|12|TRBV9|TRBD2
ASSVTGLAETQY
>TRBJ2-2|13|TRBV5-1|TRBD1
ASSPGTGGPGELF
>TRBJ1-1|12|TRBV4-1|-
ASSQAWGDTEAF
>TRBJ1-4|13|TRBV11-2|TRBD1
ASSFDRGRWEKLF
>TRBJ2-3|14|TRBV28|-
ASSYGLLPPADTQY